The entry below gives a single TCR beta chain sequence along with its context. The antigen remains unidentified. The data were obtained in a study of shared clonotypes between healthy human individuals. Overall study findings and caveats: For naive CD4 cells, 4% to 5% of clonotypes were shared across a few donors.

Only in-frame clones appear in the TCRdb table, and some are missing; sequencing was by immunoSEQ multiplex PCR. The data contain under 2,500,000 clones, more than 90% of them singletons. Germline V gene lookup returns CDR1 ENHRY and CDR2 SYGVKD. The CDR3 length is 14 residues. V was shortened by 3 bases and J by 8 bases, with 13 bases between the two germline ends. The sequence was obtained from a young man in good health. Source material: naive CD4+ T cells sorted from blood. Described subset: CD45RA+ positively selected. The chain has TRBV10-3 and TRBJ1-4; possible D gene TRBD1, 5 bases. The CDR3 DNA reads TGTGCCATCAGTGAAAGGGGAGGAGAAGAAAAACTGTTTTTT. As protein: CAISERGGEEKLFF.